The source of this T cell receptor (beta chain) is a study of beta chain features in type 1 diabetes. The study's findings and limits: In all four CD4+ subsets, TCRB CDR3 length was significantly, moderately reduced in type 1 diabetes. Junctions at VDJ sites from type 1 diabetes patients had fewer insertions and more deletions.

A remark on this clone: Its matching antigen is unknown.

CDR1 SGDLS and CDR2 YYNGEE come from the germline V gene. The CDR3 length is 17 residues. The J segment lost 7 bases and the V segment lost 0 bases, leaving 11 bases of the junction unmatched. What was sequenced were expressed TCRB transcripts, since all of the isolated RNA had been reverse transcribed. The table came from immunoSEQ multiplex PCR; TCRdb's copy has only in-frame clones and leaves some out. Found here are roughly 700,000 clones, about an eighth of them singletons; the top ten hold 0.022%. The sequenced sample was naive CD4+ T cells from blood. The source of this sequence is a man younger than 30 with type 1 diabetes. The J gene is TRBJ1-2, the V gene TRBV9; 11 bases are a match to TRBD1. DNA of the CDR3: TGTGCCAGCAGCGTAGGCGGGACAGGGGGAACTACTGGTGGCTACACCTTC. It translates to CASSVGGTGGTTGGYTF.